This T cell receptor beta chain emerged from a study of CD8 T cells in ankylosing spondylitis. Whole-study results and caveats: Blood from ankylosing spondylitis patients appeared to carry a characteristic roughly 8-variant TCR beta motif.

CDR3 size: 15 residues. Germline loops: CDR1 SGDLS, CDR2 YYNGEE. With 4 bases removed from V and 0 bases from J, the gap between germline ends came to 11 bases. TCRdb analysed the 5' RACE reads with MiXCR anew, one entry per CDR3 protein. The sample holds around 30,000 distinct CDR3 sequences, about 5.2% seen once. Many counts were recorded for this clonotype. Antigen: not known. The chain joins TRBV9 to TRBJ1-3; no definite D call. Sequencing used blood, either unsorted or a sorted T cell fraction (not recorded which). The TCR originated in a female donor with ankylosing spondylitis or in good health (not recorded which). The CDR3 spells CASSNGLYSGNTIYF. The CDR3 DNA follows: TGTGCCAGCAGCAACGGACTGTACTCTGGAAACACCATATATTTT.